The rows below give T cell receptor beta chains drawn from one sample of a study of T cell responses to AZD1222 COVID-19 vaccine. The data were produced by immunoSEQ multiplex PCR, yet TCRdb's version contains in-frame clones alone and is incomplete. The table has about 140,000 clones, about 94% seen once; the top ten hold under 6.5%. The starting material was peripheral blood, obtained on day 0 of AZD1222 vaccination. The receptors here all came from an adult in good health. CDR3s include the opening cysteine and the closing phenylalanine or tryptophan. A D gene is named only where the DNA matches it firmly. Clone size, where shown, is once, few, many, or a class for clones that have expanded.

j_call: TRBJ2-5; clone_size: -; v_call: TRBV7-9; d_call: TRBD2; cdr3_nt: TGTGCCAGCAGCTTAGCGGATAGCGGGAGGGCCCCTCAAGAGACCCAGTACTTC; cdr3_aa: CASSLADSGRAPQETQYF
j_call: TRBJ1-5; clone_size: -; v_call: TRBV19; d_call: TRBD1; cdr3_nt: TGTGCCAGTAGTCAGAGACAGGGGGCTTTCCAGCCCCAGCATTTT; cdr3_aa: CASSQRQGAFQPQHF
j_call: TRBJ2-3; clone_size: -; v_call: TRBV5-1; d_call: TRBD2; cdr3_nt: TGCGCCAGCAGCCTAGCGGGCCCTAGCACAGATACGCAGTATTTT; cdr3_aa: CASSLAGPSTDTQYF
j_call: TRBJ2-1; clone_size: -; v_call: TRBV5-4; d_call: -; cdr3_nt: TGTGCCAGCAGCCCGGTGGTGGGTGAGCAGTTCTTC; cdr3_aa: CASSPVVGEQFF
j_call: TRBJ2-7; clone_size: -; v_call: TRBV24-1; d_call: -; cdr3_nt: TGTGCCACCAGTGACCCTGGACGGACCTACGAGCAGTACTTC; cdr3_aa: CATSDPGRTYEQYF
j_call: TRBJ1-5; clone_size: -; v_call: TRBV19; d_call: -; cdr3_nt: TGTGCCAGTAGTACGTCGATTCCGGGCCTCACTCAGCCCCAGCATTTT; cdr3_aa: CASSTSIPGLTQPQHF
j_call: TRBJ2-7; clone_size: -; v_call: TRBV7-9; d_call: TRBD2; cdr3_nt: TGTGCCAGCAGCCGACTAGCGGGTTACGAGCAGTACTTC; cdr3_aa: CASSRLAGYEQYF
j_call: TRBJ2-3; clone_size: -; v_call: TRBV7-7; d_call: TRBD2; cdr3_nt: TGTGCCAGCAGCACGGGACTAGCGGGAGGCACAGATACGCAGTATTTT; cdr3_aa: CASSTGLAGGTDTQYF
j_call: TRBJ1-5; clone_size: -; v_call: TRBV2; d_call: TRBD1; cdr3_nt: TGTGCCAGCACCATGACAGGGGATAGCAATCAGCCCCAGCATTTT; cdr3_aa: CASTMTGDSNQPQHF
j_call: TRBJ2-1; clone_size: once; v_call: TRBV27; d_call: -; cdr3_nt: TGTGCCAGCCGCGTCGGCAATGAGCAGTTCTTC; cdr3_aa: CASRVGNEQFF
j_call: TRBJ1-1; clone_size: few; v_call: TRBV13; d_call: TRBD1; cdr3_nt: TGTGCCAGCAGCCATCAGGGGGCCAGTATAGGCACTGAAGCTTTCTTT; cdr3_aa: CASSHQGASIGTEAFF
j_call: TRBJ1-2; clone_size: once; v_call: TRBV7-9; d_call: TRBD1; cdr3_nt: TGTGCCAGCAGCCGACAGGGGGCGAGTCGGTATGGCTACACCTTC; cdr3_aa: CASSRQGASRYGYTF
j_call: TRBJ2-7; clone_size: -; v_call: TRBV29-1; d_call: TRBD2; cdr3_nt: TGCAGCGTTGAACGGGGCCAGCGGGAGGGCGAGCAGTACTTC; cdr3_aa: CSVERGQREGEQYF
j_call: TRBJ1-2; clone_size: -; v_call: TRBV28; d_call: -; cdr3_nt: TGTGCCAGCAGCTCCACACCTAACTATGGCTACACCTTC; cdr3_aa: CASSSTPNYGYTF
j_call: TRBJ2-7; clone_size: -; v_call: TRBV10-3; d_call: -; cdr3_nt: TGTGCCATCAGTGAGTCGGGTCGTAGGACGGCGGTAACCTACGAGCAGTACTTC; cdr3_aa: CAISESGRRTAVTYEQYF
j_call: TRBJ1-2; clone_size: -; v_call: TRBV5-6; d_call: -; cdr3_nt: TGTGCCAGCAGCCACACACAGAGCTTCTATGGCTACACCTTC; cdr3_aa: CASSHTQSFYGYTF
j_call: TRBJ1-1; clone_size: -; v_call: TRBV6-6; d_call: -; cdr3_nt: TGTGCCAGCAGTTACTCAAACTCACAGACTGAAGCTTTCTTT; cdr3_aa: CASSYSNSQTEAFF
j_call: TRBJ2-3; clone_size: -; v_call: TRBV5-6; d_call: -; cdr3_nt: TGTGCCAGCAGCTTGATGGGGCAGGATACGCAGTATTTT; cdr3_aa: CASSLMGQDTQYF
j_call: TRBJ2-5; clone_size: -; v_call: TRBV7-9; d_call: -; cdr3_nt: TGTGCCAGCAGCTTGGGGTGGTCATCGCAAGAGACCCAGTACTTC; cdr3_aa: CASSLGWSSQETQYF
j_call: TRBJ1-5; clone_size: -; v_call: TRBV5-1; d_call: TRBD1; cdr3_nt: TGCGCCAGCAGCTCCTCCGGGACAGACAATCAGCCCCAGCATTTT; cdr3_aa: CASSSSGTDNQPQHF
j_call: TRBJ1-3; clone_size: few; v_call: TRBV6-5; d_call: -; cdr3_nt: TGTGCCAGCAGCCTCTCGGGGTTGGGAAACACCATATATTTT; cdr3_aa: CASSLSGLGNTIYF
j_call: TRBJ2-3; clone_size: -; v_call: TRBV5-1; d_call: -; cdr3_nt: TGCGCCAGCAGCTTGGAACCTAGCACAGATACGCAGTATTTT; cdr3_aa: CASSLEPSTDTQYF